The text below deals with one T cell receptor beta chain. Its antigen is still unknown. The germline V and J ends were trimmed by 0 bases and 7 bases, with 8 bases remaining between them. Germline values: CDR1 SGHRS, CDR2 YFSETQ. The length of the CDR3 is 14 residues. Assay: immunoSEQ multiplex PCR; the TCRdb copy retains only in-frame clones and omits some. The data hold approximately 90,000 clones, with around nine tenths observed a single time. This specimen comes from a study of T cell repertoires and HLA-DP antigens. The V call is TRBV5-1, the J call TRBJ1-6, with D unresolved. The source of this sequence is a man in his fifties or sixties in good health and CMV-seronegative. Sequencing was done on a sample of CD4+ T cells from PBMCs. The CDR3 DNA is TGCGCCAGCAGCTTGGGGACCGAGAATTCACCCCTCCACTTT. Translation: CASSLGTENSPLHF.